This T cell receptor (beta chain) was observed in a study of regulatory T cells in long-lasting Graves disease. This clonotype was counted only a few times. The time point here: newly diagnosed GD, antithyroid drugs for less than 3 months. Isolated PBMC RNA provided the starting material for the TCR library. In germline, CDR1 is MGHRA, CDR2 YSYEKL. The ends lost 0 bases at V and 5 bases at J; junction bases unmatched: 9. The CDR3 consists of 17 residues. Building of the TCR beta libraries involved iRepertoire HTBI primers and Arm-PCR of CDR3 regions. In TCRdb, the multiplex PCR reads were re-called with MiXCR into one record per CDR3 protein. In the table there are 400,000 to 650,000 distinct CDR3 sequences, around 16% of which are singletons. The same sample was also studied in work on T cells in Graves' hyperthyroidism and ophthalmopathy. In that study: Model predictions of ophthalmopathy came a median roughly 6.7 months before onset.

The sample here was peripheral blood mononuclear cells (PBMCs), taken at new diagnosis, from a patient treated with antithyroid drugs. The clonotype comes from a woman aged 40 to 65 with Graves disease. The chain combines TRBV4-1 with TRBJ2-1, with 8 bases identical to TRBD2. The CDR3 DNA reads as TGCGCCAGCAGCCAAGATGGACTAGCACCCCGAGACAATGAGCAGTTCTTC. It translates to CASSQDGLAPRDNEQFF.